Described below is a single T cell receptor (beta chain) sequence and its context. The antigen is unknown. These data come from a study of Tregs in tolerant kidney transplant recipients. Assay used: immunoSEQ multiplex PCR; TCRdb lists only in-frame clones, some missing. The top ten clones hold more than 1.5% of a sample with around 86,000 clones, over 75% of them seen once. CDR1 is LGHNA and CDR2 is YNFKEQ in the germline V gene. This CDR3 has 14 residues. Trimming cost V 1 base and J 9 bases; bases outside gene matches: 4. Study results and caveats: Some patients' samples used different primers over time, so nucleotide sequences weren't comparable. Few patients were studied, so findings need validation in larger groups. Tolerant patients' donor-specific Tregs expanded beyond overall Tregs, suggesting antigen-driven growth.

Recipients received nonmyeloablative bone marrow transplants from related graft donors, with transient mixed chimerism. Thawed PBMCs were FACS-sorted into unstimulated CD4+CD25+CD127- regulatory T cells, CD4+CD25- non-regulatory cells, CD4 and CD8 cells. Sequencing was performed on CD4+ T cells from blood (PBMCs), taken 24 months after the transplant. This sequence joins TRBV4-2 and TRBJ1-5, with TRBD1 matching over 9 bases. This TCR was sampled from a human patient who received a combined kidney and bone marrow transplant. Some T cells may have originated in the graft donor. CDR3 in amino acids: CASSQATGGLPQHF. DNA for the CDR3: TGTGCCAGCAGCCAAGCGACAGGGGGTTTGCCCCAGCATTTT.